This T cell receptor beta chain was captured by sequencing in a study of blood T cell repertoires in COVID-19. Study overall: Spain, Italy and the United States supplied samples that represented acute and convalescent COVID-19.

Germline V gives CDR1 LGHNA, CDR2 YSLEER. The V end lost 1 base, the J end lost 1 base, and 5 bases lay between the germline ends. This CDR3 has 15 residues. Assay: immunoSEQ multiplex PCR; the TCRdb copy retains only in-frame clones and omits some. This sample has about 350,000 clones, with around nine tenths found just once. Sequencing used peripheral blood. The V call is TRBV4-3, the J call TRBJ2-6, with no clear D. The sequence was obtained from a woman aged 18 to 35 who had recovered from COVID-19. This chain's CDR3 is CASSQVESGANVLTF. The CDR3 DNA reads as TGCGCCAGCAGCCAAGTGGAGTCTGGGGCCAACGTCCTGACTTTC.